The rows below give T cell receptor beta chains drawn from one sample of a study of a mutant IDH1 vaccine in newly diagnosed glioma. These TCRs' antigens remain unknown. Produced via immunoSEQ multiplex PCR; TCRdb's table is partial and in-frame only. Of 60,000 to 100,000 clones listed, approximately 89% are singletons. The source material was PBMCs, sampled from a glioma patient whose treatment included an IDH1 peptide vaccine. These receptors came from a woman between 50 and 59 years old with glioma. CDR3s include the opening cysteine and the closing phenylalanine or tryptophan. D genes are given only for firm matches. Clone size is given for some rows only: seen once, a few or many times, or a class if the clone is expanded.

clone size	D gene	V gene	J gene	CDR3 DNA	CDR3 protein
once	-	TRBV5-1	TRBJ1-2	TGCGCCAGCAGCTTGGCCAATGGCAACGGCTACACCTTC	CASSLANGNGYTF
-	-	TRBV25-1	TRBJ2-1	TGTGCCAGCAGTGATTCGGACTACAATGAGCAGTTCTTC	CASSDSDYNEQFF
-	-	TRBV5-5	TRBJ2-7	TGTGCCAGCAGCTTGAGAGACAGCGTTTACGAGCAGTACTTC	CASSLRDSVYEQYF
-	-	TRBV5-1	TRBJ2-1	TGCGCCAGCAGCTTGGCCGTCAGGAATGAGCAGTTCTTC	CASSLAVRNEQFF
-	-	TRBV19	TRBJ1-5	TGTGCCAGTAGTATAGAGGCACTTAGCAATCAGCCCCAGCATTTT	CASSIEALSNQPQHF
-	-	TRBV19	TRBJ2-7	TGTGCCAGTAGTATAGATTTAGAGACAGGGAGGTCCTACGAGCAGTACTTC	CASSIDLETGRSYEQYF
-	TRBD1	TRBV2	TRBJ1-6	TGTGCCACCTCGGGACAGCAAAATTCACCCCTCCACTTT	CATSGQQNSPLHF
-	TRBD2	TRBV11-1	TRBJ2-4	TGTGCCAGCAGCTCTCCGATGGGGGGGAGCATTCAGTACTTC	CASSSPMGGSIQYF
-	-	TRBV9	TRBJ2-3	TGTGCCAGCAGCGCCCGCACAGATACGCAGTATTTT	CASSARTDTQYF
once	TRBD2	TRBV6-5	TRBJ2-1	TGTGCCAGCAGTTACCCAGGACTAGCGGGACGGGAGCAGTTCTTC	CASSYPGLAGREQFF
-	-	TRBV6-6	TRBJ2-7	TGTGCCAGCAGTTCACCCTACGAGCAGTACTTC	CASSSPYEQYF
-	-	TRBV5-1	TRBJ1-1	TGCGCCAGCAGCTTGGGGGGCGGACTGAACACTGAAGCTTTCTTT	CASSLGGGLNTEAFF
-	TRBD1	TRBV9	TRBJ1-6	TGTGCCAGCAGCGTTGCGGGACAGCCCTCCTATAATTCACCCCTCCACTTT	CASSVAGQPSYNSPLHF
-	TRBD1	TRBV28	TRBJ1-1	TGTGCCAGCACGGGACAGGGGAGGGTTAGCGCTGAAGCTTTCTTT	CASTGQGRVSAEAFF
-	-	TRBV7-9	TRBJ2-5	TGTGCCAGCAGCGCTAAGGTGGTGGCAGTACAAGAGACCCAGTACTTC	CASSAKVVAVQETQYF
-	TRBD1	TRBV28	TRBJ1-1	TGTGCCAGCAGTTTAGCAGGGGGCGCTTTTAGGGCTGAAGCTTTCTTT	CASSLAGGAFRAEAFF
-	-	TRBV5-4	TRBJ1-2	TGTGCCAGCAGCTTAGACGGTTATGGCTACACCTTC	CASSLDGYGYTF
-	-	TRBV6-1	TRBJ1-1	TGTGCCAGCAGTGAAGCAAGGACCAAGAACACTGAAGCTTTCTTT	CASSEARTKNTEAFF
-	-	TRBV5-4	TRBJ1-2	TGTGCCAGCAGCTTGGGGGGGGCAGGGAAGGACTATGGCTACACCTTC	CASSLGGAGKDYGYTF
-	-	TRBV5-4	TRBJ1-1	TGTGCCAGCAGCCCCGCCGGGGGAATTGCTGAAGCTTTCTTT	CASSPAGGIAEAFF
-	-	TRBV10-2	TRBJ1-5	TGCGCCACCTCAGAACAAGGCAGTGTGTCCCCCCAGCATTTT	CATSEQGSVSPQHF
-	-	TRBV7-8	TRBJ2-5	TGTGCCAGCAGAAATAAGGGGCAATTCCAAGAGACCCAGTACTTC	CASRNKGQFQETQYF
-	-	TRBV7-3	TRBJ2-2	TGTGCCAGCGCCCTGCGTCCGAACACCGGGGAGCTGTTTTTT	CASALRPNTGELFF
-	TRBD1	TRBV28	TRBJ1-1	TGTGCCAGCAGGTCCGGACAGGGAGAGTACACTGAAGCTTTCTTT	CASRSGQGEYTEAFF
once	-	TRBV4-1	TRBJ2-4	TGCGCCAGCAGCCAAGGGCGGGTCCGCGGGGCAGAAGGGACCAAAAACATTCAGTACTTC	CASSQGRVRGAEGTKNIQYF
-	TRBD1	TRBV9	TRBJ2-3	TGTGCCAGCAGCGCCTGGGACAGGGCAGATACGCAGTATTTT	CASSAWDRADTQYF
once	-	TRBV30	TRBJ1-6	TGTGCCTGGAGATGGTGGGATAATTCACCCCTCCACTTT	CAWRWWDNSPLHF
-	TRBD2	TRBV5-1	TRBJ2-1	TGCGCCAGCAGCTTGACTGCGGGAGTCTTATCCAATGAGCAGTTCTTC	CASSLTAGVLSNEQFF
-	-	TRBV2	TRBJ1-1	TGTGCCAGCAGGTTGGAGGGCAACACTGAAGCTTTCTTT	CASRLEGNTEAFF
-	TRBD2	TRBV5-8	TRBJ2-3	TGTGCCAGCAGCTTGAACGAGTTAGCGGGAGCAGATACGCAGTATTTT	CASSLNELAGADTQYF
-	-	TRBV28	TRBJ1-5	TGTGCCAGCACCCCCAGGGGCAGGGGAGGCAATCAGCCCCAGCATTTT	CASTPRGRGGNQPQHF
-	-	TRBV19	TRBJ2-5	TGTGCCGTAAGCGTTTGGACCCAGTACTTC	CAVSVWTQYF
-	-	TRBV9	TRBJ2-1	TGTGCCAGCAGCTCCCCTGGTAGCGTGAGCTCCTACAATGAGCAGTTCTTC	CASSSPGSVSSYNEQFF
-	-	TRBV28	TRBJ1-5	TGTGCCAGCAGTAAGAGGAGTCTTGGCAATCAGCCCCAGCATTTT	CASSKRSLGNQPQHF
few	TRBD2	TRBV6-1	TRBJ2-3	TGTGCCAGCAAGGGTGCTAGCGGGAATACAGATACGCAGTATTTT	CASKGASGNTDTQYF
-	-	TRBV4-2	TRBJ2-3	TGTGCCAGCAGCCAAGATGGAGGTGGGAGCCTTGGCACAGATACGCAGTATTTT	CASSQDGGGSLGTDTQYF
-	-	TRBV7-9	TRBJ2-7	TGTGCCAGCAGCTTAGCACCAGGGGGCCGACTAGCCCTTTACGAGCAGTACTTC	CASSLAPGGRLALYEQYF
-	-	TRBV11-2	TRBJ2-7	TGTGCCAGCAGCTTTTCGCGGGACCACGAGCAGTACTTC	CASSFSRDHEQYF
once	TRBD2	TRBV6-6	TRBJ2-5	TGTGCCAGCATCGACCGGGGACTAGATTGGGAGGCCCAGTACTTC	CASIDRGLDWEAQYF
few	-	TRBV5-4	TRBJ1-3	TGTGCCAGCAGCCACAGAGGCAAAGGGTCGGGAAACACCATATATTTT	CASSHRGKGSGNTIYF
-	-	TRBV6-5	TRBJ1-2	TGTGCCAGCAGTTACCAGACCGGCGGGGGCTACACCTTC	CASSYQTGGGYTF
-	-	TRBV7-9	TRBJ1-2	TGTGCCAGCAGCTTAGCGAATCCGCATGGCTACACCTTC	CASSLANPHGYTF
-	-	TRBV19	TRBJ2-3	TGTGCCAGTAGTCCAGTCCACAGGGTTGTTCGGACAGATACGCAGTATTTT	CASSPVHRVVRTDTQYF
-	TRBD2	TRBV19	TRBJ2-3	TGTGCCAGTATGGAGACTAGCGGGAGTTTTACAGATACGCAGTATTTT	CASMETSGSFTDTQYF
-	-	TRBV27	TRBJ2-2	TGTGCCAGCAGTTTAGGGGGCTCCGGGGAGCTGTTTTTT	CASSLGGSGELFF
-	TRBD1	TRBV29-1	TRBJ2-7	TGCAGCGTTGAAGATTACAGGGGCCAGCCCCACTACGAGCAGTACTTC	CSVEDYRGQPHYEQYF
once	-	TRBV6-1	TRBJ2-7	TGTGCCAGCAGCACATGGGGCTCCTACGAGCAGTACTTC	CASSTWGSYEQYF
once	TRBD2	TRBV13	TRBJ2-3	TGTGCCAGCAGCCCCCCAGCGGGAGGTTCGGATACGCAGTATTTT	CASSPPAGGSDTQYF
-	TRBD1	TRBV13	TRBJ1-4	TGTGCCAGCAGCTCCAGGACAGGGTTTGAAAAACTGTTTTTT	CASSSRTGFEKLFF
-	-	TRBV28	TRBJ1-3	TGTGCCAGCAGACCCGGGGTGGGTGGAAACACCATATATTTT	CASRPGVGGNTIYF
-	TRBD1	TRBV19	TRBJ2-1	TGTGCCAGTAGTGACCGCGGGACAGGGGGCAATGAGCAGTTCTTC	CASSDRGTGGNEQFF
-	-	TRBV11-2	TRBJ2-2	TGTGCCATCCCCCGCCGGGCTAGCTCGAACACCGGGGAGCTGTTTTTT	CAIPRRASSNTGELFF
-	-	TRBV7-9	TRBJ2-7	TGTGCCAGCAGCCACGGTGGGGGGAGCTACGAGCAGTACTTC	CASSHGGGSYEQYF